What follows are 15 T cell receptor beta chains derived from one specimen sequenced in a study of shared clonotypes between healthy human individuals. Clones were sequenced by immunoSEQ multiplex PCR, and TCRdb holds only the in-frame ones, with some missing. The sample holds about 1 million clones; about four fifths are singletons and the top ten take 0.4% to 0.55%. Sequencing was performed on memory CD4+ T cells from PBMCs. Subset denoted: CD45RA-negative fraction. These receptors were collected from a man younger than 30 in good health. Some clones in this sample may be carry-over from other donors' samples.

The CDR3 loop is CASSVTSGIVNEQFF. The CDR3, as DNA: TGTGCCAGCAGCGTGACTAGCGGGATTGTAAATGAGCAGTTCTTC. The chain is built from TRBV9 and TRBJ2-1, with TRBD2 matching over 11 bases. CDR1 and CDR2 (germline): SGDLS, YYNGEE. V lost 2 bases to trimming and J lost 7 bases; unmatched junction nucleotides: 5. The CDR3 contains 15 residues.

The rearrangement links TRBV5-6 to TRBJ1-4; D is undetermined. This CDR3 is 14 amino acids long. V was trimmed by 0 bases and J by 0 bases, leaving 3 bases between them. Germline values: CDR1 SGHDT, CDR2 YYEEEE. CDR3 DNA sequence: TGTGCCAGCAGCTTGGTTGCAACTAATGAAAAACTGTTTTTT. Its protein is CASSLVATNEKLFF.

In this sample, this clone turned up a few times. This chain uses TRBV30 with TRBJ2-1; 12 positions agree with TRBD2. Germline V lookup: CDR1 GTSNPN, CDR2 SVGIG (reference sequence). The CDR3 is 14 amino acids. The J segment lost 10 bases and the V segment lost 8 bases, leaving 12 bases of the junction unmatched. The CDR3 bases are TGTGCCCGAAGGACTAGCGGGAAGGGGGAGGAGCAGTTCTTC. This gives the protein CARRTSGKGEEQFF.

Concerning this clone: In the same sample, other DNA sequences code for this CDR3. The V call is TRBV19, the J call TRBJ2-3; weak D call: TRBD1 (6 bases). This CDR3 region has 13 residues. V dropped 4 bases and J dropped 1 base, with 6 bases sitting between them. Germline values: CDR1 LNHDA, CDR2 SQIVND (reference sequence). In DNA form, the CDR3 reads TGTGCCAGTAGTAACAGGGGCACAGATACGCAGTATTTT. Residues: CASSNRGTDTQYF.

The V gene is TRBV13, the J gene TRBJ1-2; TRBD1 might be the D (6 bases). CDR3 length: 13 residues. The V end was cut by 8 bases, the J end by 1 base, with 11 bases between. CDR1 is PRHDT, CDR2 FYEKMQ, per germline (reference sequence). As DNA, the CDR3 is TGTGCCAGCGGCCTACAGGGTAACTATGGCTACACCTTC. As protein: CASGLQGNYGYTF.

This chain uses TRBV2 with TRBJ2-2; D not certain. CDR1 and CDR2 from the germline V gene are SNHLY and FYNNEI. V was shortened by 10 bases and J by 0 bases, with 9 bases between the two germline ends. The CDR3 spans 13 residues. CDR3 region: CATCLANTGELFF. The CDR3 DNA reads TGTGCCACATGTTTAGCGAACACCGGGGAGCTGTTTTTT.

In this sample, this clone turned up once. The chain links TRBV5-1 to TRBJ1-1, with D perhaps TRBD1 (5 bases). CDR1 and CDR2 from the germline V gene are SGHRS and YFSETQ. The CDR3 is 14 residues long. Trimming took off 1 base at V and 3 bases at J, with 10 bases between the two ends. The CDR3 sequence is CASSLSQGDTEAFF. The CDR3 nucleotides read TGCGCCAGCAGCTTGAGTCAGGGAGACACTGAAGCTTTCTTT.

This clone was detected only once. V and J are TRBV7-2 and TRBJ2-3, with 7 bases aligning to TRBD2. Germline CDR1 reads SGHTA; CDR2 reads FQGNSA. The V and J ends lost 11 bases and 6 bases, in that order; junction bases with no gene match: 11. There are 13 residues in the CDR3. CDR3 amino acids: CAFRRENRDTQYF. CDR3 bases: TGTGCCTTTCGGCGGGAGAATCGCGATACGCAGTATTTT.

The rearrangement joins TRBV9 to TRBJ1-4; the D is unclear. Germline V gene sequence: CDR1 SGDLS, CDR2 YYNGEE. CDR3 length: 15 amino acids. The V end lost 2 bases, the J end lost 8 bases, and 16 bases lay between the germline ends. CDR3 amino acids: CASSVGTAGGEKLFF. The CDR3 DNA is TGTGCCAGCAGCGTCGGAACCGCGGGAGGAGAAAAACTGTTTTTT.

The sample holds a few counts of this clone. This chain joins TRBV4-3 and TRBJ2-2; TRBD1 matches 8 bases. V lost 4 bases to trimming and J lost 1 base; unmatched junction nucleotides: 2. This CDR3 is built from 15 residues. In germline, CDR1 is LGHNA, CDR2 YSLEER. As DNA, the CDR3 is TGCGCCAGCAGCCTAGGACAGGGGAACACCGGGGAGCTGTTTTTT. Protein sequence: CASSLGQGNTGELFF.

The J gene is TRBJ2-7, the V gene TRBV6-5; the match to TRBD2 covers 11 bases. There are 16 residues in the CDR3. The V segment lost 4 bases and the J segment 2 bases; nucleotides outside the gene matches: 7. Germline V gene sequence: CDR1 MNHEY, CDR2 SVGAGI. For the CDR3, the DNA is TGTGCCAGCAGTTCATCCGGACTAGCGGGTGCCTACGAGCAGTACTTC. It is translated as CASSSSGLAGAYEQYF.

This chain uses TRBV19 with TRBJ2-7; D remains ambiguous. Germline loops: CDR1 LNHDA, CDR2 SQIVND (reference sequence). The ends were cut back, 1 base at V and 4 bases at J, with 14 bases in the middle. The CDR3 consists of 15 residues. CDR3 bases: TGTGCCAGTAGTATAGCAAGAGCCGTCCCGTACGAGCAGTACTTC. Amino acid sequence: CASSIARAVPYEQYF.

The chain has TRBV18 and TRBJ1-3, with a tentative D call TRBD1 (6 bases). The CDR3 runs 17 residues. V shed 1 base and J shed 1 base, with 14 bases lying between them. CDR1 and CDR2 (germline): KGHSH, LQKENI. The CDR3 is CASSPLQGIGSGNTIYF. CDR3 nucleotides: TGTGCCAGCTCACCACTTCAGGGGATAGGATCTGGAAACACCATATATTTT.

The chain is built from TRBV30 and TRBJ2-1; unclear D gene. V was trimmed by 5 bases and J by 8 bases, leaving 10 bases between them. Looked up from germline, CDR1 is GTSNPN and CDR2 is SVGIG (reference sequence). CDR3 size: 11 residues. Here the CDR3 DNA reads TGTGCCTGGGGTCCGTCTGATGAGCAGTTCTTC. Its protein product is CAWGPSDEQFF.

This chain connects TRBV30 to TRBJ2-5; D not resolved. In germline, CDR1 is GTSNPN, CDR2 SVGIG (reference sequence). V lost 4 bases and J lost 5, with 11 bases in between. The CDR3 spans 12 residues. The CDR3 is CAWKGPGETQYF. In DNA form, the CDR3 reads TGTGCCTGGAAGGGTCCTGGGGAGACCCAGTACTTC.